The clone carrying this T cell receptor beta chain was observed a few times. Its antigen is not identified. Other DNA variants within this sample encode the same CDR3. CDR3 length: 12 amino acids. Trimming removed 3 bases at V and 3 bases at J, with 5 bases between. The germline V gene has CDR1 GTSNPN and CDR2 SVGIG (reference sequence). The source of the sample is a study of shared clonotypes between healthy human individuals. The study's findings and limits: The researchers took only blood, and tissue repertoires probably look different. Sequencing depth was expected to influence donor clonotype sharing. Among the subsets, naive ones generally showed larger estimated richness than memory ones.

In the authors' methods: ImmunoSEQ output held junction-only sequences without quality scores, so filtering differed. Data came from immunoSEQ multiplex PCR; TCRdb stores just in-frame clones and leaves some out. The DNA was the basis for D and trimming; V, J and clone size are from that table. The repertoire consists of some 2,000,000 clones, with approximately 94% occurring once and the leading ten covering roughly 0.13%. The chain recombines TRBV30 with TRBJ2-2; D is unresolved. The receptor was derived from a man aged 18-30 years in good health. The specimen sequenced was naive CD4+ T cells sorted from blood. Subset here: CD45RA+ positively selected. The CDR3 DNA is TGTGCCTGGAGGTCGTACACCGGGGAGCTGTTTTTT. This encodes CAWRSYTGELFF. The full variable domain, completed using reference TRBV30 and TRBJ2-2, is SQTIHQWPATLVQPVGSPLSLECTVEGTSNPNLYWYRQAAGRGLQLLFYSVGIGQISSEVPQNLSASRPQDRQFILSSKKLLLSDSGFYLCAWRSYTGELFFGEGSRLTVL.